This T cell receptor (beta chain) comes out of a study of graft-versus-host responses after intestinal transplantation. Study-wide context: All recipients were transplanted with multivisceral, liver-intestinal, or isolated intestinal grafts. Recipients were all induced with anti-thymocyte globulin, then given tacrolimus and steroids for roughly 3 years. Points from the study as a whole: High graft-versus-host to host-versus-graft T cell clonal ratios marked allografts of patients with graft-donor macrochimerism.

CDR1 and CDR2 from the germline V gene are MNHNS and SASEGT. The length of the CDR3 is 15 residues. The ends lost 2 bases at V and 4 bases at J; junction bases unmatched: 5. This clone was detected only once. Its cognate antigen is unknown. Profiling relied on immunoSEQ multiplex PCR, and the TCRdb table lists in-frame clones only, not all of them. The sample has over 75,000 clones, 85% to 95% seen once. The source was unstimulated CD8+ T cells sorted from spleen or lymph node cells, collected before transplant. The TCR comes from a human donor who was the organ donor for an intestinal transplant. The J gene is TRBJ2-7, the V gene TRBV6-1, with 10 bases aligning to TRBD2. The CDR3 DNA reads TGTGCCAGCAGTGAAATGAGCGGGGGGGCGTACGAGCAGTACTTC. This sequence encodes CASSEMSGGAYEQYF.